Below, one TCR beta chain is given with its context. Method: immunoSEQ multiplex PCR; TCRdb's copy keeps in-frame clones and lacks some. In the table there are around 110,000 clones, roughly 84% of which are singletons. The entry originates in a study of blood T cell repertoires in COVID-19. Specimen: PBMCs or T cells enriched from blood (not recorded which). This receptor was identified in a young woman who had recovered from COVID-19.

For the CDR3, the DNA is TGTGCCAGCAGCTTGTTCCCTAGCGGGTCGCATACGCAGTATTTT. Translation gives CASSLFPSGSHTQYF. This chain uses TRBV5-4 with TRBJ2-3, with TRBD2 matching over 8 bases. The trim removed 1 base at V and 7 bases at J, leaving 8 bases unmatched. The length of the CDR3 is 15 residues. Germline V gene lookup returns CDR1 SGHNT and CDR2 YYREEE (reference sequence).